This entry describes one T cell receptor (beta chain). Mouse gene names apply. Sequencing ends 4 residues short of the CDR3 end; the germline J gene provides the rest. This entry belongs to a study of CD8+ T cells in alopecia areata. Study summary: Grafts of skin from C3H/HeJ donors aged roughly 6-12 months with spontaneous alopecia went to female C3H/HeJ mice aged roughly 7-11 weeks.

The V gene's germline CDR1 is NNHNN and CDR2 SYGAGS (reference sequence). The CDR3 has 17 residues. V gave up 0 bases and J gave up 6 bases; unmatched junction bases: 8. Investigators isolated RNA and reverse transcribed it into cDNA to act as the sequencing template. TCRdb's table, derived via immunoSEQ multiplex PCR, lists solely in-frame clones and lacks some. The profile covers about 120,000 clones, none occurring a single time. This chain joins TRBV13-2 and TRBJ2-2; 10 bases fit TRBD2. Sequenced material: lesional skin. The clonotype originates from a C3H/HeJ mouse with alopecia areata. The strain's MHC haplotype is H2-k. The CDR3 sequence is CASGDASLGGRAGQLYF. CDR3 bases read: TGTGCCAGCGGTGATGCAAGTCTGGGGGGGCGCGCCGGG.